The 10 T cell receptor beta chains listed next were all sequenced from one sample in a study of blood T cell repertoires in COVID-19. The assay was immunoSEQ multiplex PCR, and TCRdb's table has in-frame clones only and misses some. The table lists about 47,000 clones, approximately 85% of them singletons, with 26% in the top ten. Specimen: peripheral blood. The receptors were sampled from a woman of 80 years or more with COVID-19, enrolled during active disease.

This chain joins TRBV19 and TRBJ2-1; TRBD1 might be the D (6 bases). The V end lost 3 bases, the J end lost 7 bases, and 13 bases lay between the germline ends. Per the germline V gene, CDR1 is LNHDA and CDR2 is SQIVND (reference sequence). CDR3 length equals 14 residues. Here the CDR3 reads CASSMRGIRNEQFF. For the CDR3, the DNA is TGTGCCAGTAGTATGAGGGGGATCAGGAATGAGCAGTTCTTC. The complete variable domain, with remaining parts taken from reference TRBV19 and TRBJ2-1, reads DGGITQSPKYLFRKEGQNVTLSCEQNLNHDAMYWYRQDPGQGLRLIYYSQIVNDFQKGDIAEGYSVSREKKESFPLTVTSAQKNPTAFYLCASSMRGIRNEQFFGPGTRLTVL.

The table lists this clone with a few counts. The CDR3 nucleotides read TGTGCCAGTAGTATAGGGGGCACTCGCGAGCAGTACTTC. Translating gives CASSIGGTREQYF. The chain employs TRBV19 and TRBJ2-7; D is perhaps TRBD1 (5 bases). The CDR3 length is 13 residues. Per germline, CDR1 LNHDA and CDR2 SQIVND (reference sequence). The V and J ends lost 1 base and 6 bases respectively, with 10 bases between them.

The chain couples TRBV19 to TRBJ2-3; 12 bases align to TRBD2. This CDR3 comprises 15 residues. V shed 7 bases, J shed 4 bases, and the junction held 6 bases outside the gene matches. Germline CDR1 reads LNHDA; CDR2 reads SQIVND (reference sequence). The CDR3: CASTTGLAGSDTQYF. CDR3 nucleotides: TGTGCCAGTACCACGGGACTAGCGGGTTCAGATACGCAGTATTTT.

In DNA form, the CDR3 reads TGTGCCAGCAGTGATTTCAGGGAGGGAGAGACCCAGTACTTC. It yields the protein CASSDFREGETQYF. The chain couples TRBV25-1 to TRBJ2-5; 7 nucleotides align to TRBD2. Germline V lookup: CDR1 MGHDK, CDR2 SYGVNS. Germline trimming cut 3 bases from V and 4 bases from J; bases unmatched to any gene: 5. The CDR3 length is 14 residues.

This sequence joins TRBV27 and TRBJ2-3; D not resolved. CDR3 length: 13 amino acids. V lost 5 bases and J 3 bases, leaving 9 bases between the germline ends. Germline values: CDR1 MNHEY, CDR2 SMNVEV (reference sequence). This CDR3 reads CASSRLTTDTQYF. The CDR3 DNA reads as TGTGCCAGCAGTAGGTTGACAACAGATACGCAGTATTTT.

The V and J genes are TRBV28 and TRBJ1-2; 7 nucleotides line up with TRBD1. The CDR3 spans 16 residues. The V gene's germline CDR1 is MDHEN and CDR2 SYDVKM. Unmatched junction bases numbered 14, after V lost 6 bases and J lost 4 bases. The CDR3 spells CASSPRPGQAGYGYTF. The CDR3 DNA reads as TGTGCCAGCAGCCCACGACCCGGACAGGCCGGCTATGGCTACACCTTC.

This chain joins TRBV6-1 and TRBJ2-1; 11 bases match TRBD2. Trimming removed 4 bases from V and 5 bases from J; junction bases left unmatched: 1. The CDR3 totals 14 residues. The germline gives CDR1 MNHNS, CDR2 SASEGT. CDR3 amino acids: CASSVAGGNNEQFF. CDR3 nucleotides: TGTGCCAGCAGTGTAGCGGGAGGGAACAATGAGCAGTTCTTC.

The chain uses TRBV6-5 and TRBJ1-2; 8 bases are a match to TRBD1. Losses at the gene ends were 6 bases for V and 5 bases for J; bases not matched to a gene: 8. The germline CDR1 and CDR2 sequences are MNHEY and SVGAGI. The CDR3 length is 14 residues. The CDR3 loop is CASRAAGGMYGYTF. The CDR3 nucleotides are TGTGCCAGCAGAGCAGCAGGGGGCATGTATGGCTACACCTTC.

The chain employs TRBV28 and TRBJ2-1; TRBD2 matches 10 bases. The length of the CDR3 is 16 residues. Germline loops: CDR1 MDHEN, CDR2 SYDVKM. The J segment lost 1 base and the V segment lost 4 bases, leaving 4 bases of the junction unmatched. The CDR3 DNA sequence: TGTGCCAGCAGTTCTAGCGGGAGAGAATCCTACAATGAGCAGTTCTTC. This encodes CASSSSGRESYNEQFF.

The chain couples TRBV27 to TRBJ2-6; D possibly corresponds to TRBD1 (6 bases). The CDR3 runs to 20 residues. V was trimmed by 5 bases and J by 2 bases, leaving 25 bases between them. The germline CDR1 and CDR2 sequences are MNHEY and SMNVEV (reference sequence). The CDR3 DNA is TGTGCCAGCAGTCCCCGAAGCCTAAGGGGGTTCATGACTGGGGCCAACGTCCTGACTTTC. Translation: CASSPRSLRGFMTGANVLTF.